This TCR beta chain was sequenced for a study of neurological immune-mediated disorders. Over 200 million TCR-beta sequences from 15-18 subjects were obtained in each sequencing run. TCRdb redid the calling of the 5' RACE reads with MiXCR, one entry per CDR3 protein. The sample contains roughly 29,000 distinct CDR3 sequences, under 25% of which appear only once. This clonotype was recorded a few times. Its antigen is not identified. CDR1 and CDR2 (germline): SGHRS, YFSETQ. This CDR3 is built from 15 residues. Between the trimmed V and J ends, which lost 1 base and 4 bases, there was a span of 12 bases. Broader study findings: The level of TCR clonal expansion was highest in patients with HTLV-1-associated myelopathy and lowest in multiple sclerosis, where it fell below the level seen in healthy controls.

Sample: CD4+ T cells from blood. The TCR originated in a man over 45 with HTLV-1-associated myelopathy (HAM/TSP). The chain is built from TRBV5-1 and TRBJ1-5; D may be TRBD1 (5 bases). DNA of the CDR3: TGCGCCAGCAGCTTGATGGCGGACAAAAATCAGCCCCAGCATTTT. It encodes CASSLMADKNQPQHF.